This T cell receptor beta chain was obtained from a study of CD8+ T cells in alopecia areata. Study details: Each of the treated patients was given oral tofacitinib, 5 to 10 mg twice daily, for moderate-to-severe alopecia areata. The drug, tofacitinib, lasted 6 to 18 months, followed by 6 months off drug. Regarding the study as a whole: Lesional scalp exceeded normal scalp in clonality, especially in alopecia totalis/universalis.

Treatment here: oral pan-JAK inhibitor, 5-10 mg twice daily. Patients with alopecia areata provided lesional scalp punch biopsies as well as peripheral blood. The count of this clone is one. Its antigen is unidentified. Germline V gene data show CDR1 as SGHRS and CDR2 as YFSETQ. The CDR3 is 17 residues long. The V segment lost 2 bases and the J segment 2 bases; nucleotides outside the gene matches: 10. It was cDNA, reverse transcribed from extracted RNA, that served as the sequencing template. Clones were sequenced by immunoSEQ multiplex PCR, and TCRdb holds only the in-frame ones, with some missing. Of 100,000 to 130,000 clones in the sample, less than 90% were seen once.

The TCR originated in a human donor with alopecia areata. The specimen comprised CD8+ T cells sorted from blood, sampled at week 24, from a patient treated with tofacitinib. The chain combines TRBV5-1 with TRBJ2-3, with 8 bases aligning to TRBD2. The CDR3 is CASSFPHQRGITDTQYF. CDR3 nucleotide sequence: TGCGCCAGCAGCTTTCCCCACCAGCGGGGGATCACAGATACGCAGTATTTT.